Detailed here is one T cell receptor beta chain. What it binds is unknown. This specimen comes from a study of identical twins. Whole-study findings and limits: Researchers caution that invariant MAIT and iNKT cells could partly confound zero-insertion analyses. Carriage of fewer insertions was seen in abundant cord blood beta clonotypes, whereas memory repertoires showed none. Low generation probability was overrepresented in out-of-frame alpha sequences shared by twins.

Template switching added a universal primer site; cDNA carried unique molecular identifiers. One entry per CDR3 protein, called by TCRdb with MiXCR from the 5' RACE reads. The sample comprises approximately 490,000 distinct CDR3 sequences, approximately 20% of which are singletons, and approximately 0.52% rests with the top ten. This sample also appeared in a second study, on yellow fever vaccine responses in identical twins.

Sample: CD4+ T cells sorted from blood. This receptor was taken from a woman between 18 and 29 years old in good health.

The CDR3 bases are TGTGCCAGCAGCTTAGATTGGGCCTACGAGCAGTACTTC. This encodes CASSLDWAYEQYF. This chain uses TRBV7-9 with TRBJ2-7; D remains ambiguous. Germline CDR1 SEHNR, CDR2 FQNEAQ (reference sequence). The CDR3 sequence is 13 residues long. Trimming took 1 base from V and 2 from J, leaving 6 bases between them.